This T cell receptor beta chain was identified during a study of circulating and synovial CD4+ cells in juvenile arthritis. Study-wide points: These repertoires were less diverse than bulk blood CD4 repertoires.

Here immunoSEQ multiplex PCR was the method, and the copy in TCRdb shows in-frame clones only, minus some. The sample holds over 30,000 clones, approximately 93% seen once. Concerning this clone itself: Antigen specificity is unknown.

Unmatched junction bases numbered 4, after V lost 3 bases and J lost 3 bases. Per the germline V gene, CDR1 is SGHDN and CDR2 is FVKESK. This CDR3 is 15 amino acids long. The source material was CD4+ T cells from blood. The sequence was obtained from a human donor with juvenile idiopathic arthritis. The chain couples TRBV14 to TRBJ2-7; 11 positions agree with TRBD1. Here the CDR3 reads CASSQAGTGGYEQYF. CDR3 in DNA: TGTGCCAGCAGCCAGGCCGGGACAGGGGGCTACGAGCAGTACTTC.